This TCR beta chain was obtained from a study of cytomegalovirus exposure and HLA in healthy donors. This CDR3 spans 13 amino acids. Germline CDR1 reads SQVTM; CDR2 reads ANQGSEA. The PCR was carried out with 60 Vbeta primers and 13 Jbeta primers. Libraries were prepared by immunoSEQ multiplex PCR; TCRdb keeps only in-frame clonotypes and omits some of them. The top ten hold less than 7% of the sample, which has some 38,000 clones, more than 50% seen once. This sequence originates from a woman between 35 and 50 years old in good health and CMV-seropositive. Material: PBMCs. This chain links TRBV29-1 with TRBJ2-5; 8 bases align to TRBD2. The end of the DNA aligns better with TRBJ2-7, so the J call may be wrong. As DNA, the CDR3 is TGCAGCGAAGGACTAGCCCCTTCCTACGAGCAGTACTTC. The encoded protein is CSEGLAPSYEQYF.